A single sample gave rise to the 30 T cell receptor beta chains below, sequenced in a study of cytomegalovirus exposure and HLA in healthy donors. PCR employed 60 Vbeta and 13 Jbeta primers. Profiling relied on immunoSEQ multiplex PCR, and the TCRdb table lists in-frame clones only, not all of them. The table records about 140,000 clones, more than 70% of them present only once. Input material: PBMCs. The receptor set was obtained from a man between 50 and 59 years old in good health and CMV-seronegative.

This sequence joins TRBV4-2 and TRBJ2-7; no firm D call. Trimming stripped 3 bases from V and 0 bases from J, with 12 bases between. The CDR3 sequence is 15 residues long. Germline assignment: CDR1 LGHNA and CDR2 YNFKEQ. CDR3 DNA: TGTGCCAGCAGCCAGACTGGCGGCGGCTCCTACGAGCAGTACTTC. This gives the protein CASSQTGGGSYEQYF.

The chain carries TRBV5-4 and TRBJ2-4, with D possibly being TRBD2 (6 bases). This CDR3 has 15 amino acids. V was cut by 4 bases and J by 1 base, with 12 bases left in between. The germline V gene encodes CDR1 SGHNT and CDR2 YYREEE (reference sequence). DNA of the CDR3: TGTGCCAGCAGCCCCGGGGGTTCGGCCAAAAACATTCAGTACTTC. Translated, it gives CASSPGGSAKNIQYF.

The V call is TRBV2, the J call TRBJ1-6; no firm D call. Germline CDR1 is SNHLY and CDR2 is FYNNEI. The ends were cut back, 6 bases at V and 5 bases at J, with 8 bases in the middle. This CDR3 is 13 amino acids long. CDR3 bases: TGTGCCAGCAGACAGAGCCATAATTCACCCCTCCACTTT. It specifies CASRQSHNSPLHF. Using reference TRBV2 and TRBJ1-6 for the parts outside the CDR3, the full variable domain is EPEVTQTPSHQVTQMGQEVILRCVPISNHLYFYWYRQILGQKVEFLVSFYNNEISEKSEIFDDQFSVERPDGSNFTLKIRSTKLEDSAMYFCASRQSHNSPLHFGNGTRLTVT.

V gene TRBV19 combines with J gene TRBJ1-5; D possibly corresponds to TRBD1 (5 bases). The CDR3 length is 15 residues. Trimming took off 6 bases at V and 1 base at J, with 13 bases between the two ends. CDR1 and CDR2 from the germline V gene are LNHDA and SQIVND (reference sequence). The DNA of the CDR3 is TGTGCCAGTAGCCTCGGACAAGGGAGCAATCAGCCCCAGCATTTT. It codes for CASSLGQGSNQPQHF.

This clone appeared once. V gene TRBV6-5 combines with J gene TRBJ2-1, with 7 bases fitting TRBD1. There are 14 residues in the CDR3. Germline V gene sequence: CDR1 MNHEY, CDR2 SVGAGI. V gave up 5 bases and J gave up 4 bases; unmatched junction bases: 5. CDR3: CASSPRDRYNEQFF. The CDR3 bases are TGTGCCAGCAGTCCCCGGGACAGATACAATGAGCAGTTCTTC.

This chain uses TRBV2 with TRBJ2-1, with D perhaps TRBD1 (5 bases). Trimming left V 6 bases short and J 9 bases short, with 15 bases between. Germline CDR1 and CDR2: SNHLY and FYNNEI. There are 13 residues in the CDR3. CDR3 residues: CASSESGQGEQFF. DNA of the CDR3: TGTGCCAGCAGCGAATCAGGGCAGGGTGAGCAGTTCTTC.

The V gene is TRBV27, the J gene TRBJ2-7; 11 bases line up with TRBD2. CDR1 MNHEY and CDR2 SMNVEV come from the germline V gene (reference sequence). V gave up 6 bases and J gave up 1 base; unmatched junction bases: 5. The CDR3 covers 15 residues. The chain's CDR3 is CASRVLAGGSYEQYF. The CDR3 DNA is TGTGCCAGCAGGGTATTAGCGGGAGGGTCCTACGAGCAGTACTTC.

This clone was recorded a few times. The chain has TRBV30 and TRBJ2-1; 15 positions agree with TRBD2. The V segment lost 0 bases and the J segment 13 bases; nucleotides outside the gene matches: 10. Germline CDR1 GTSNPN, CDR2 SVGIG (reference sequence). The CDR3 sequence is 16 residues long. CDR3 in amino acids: CAWSVPSGLAGGPQFF. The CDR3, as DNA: TGTGCCTGGAGTGTCCCCTCAGGACTAGCGGGAGGGCCCCAGTTCTTC.

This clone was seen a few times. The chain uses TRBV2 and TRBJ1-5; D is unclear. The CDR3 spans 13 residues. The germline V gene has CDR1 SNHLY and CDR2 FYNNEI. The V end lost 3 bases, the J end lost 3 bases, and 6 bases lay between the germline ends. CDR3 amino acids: CASSEGVNQPQHF. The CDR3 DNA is TGTGCCAGCAGTGAGGGAGTCAATCAGCCCCAGCATTTT.

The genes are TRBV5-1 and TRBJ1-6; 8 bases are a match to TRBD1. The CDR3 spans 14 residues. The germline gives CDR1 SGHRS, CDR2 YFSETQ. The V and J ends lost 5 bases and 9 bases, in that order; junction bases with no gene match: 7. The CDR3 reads CASSSGQERSPLHF. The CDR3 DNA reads TGCGCCAGCAGTTCGGGACAGGAGCGTTCACCCCTCCACTTT.

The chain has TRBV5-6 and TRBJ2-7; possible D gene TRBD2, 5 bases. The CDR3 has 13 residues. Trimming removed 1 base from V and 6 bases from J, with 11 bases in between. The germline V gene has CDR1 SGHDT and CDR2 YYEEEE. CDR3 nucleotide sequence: TGTGCCAGCAGCTTGTTCGGGGTGCTCGAGCAGTACTTC. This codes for CASSLFGVLEQYF.

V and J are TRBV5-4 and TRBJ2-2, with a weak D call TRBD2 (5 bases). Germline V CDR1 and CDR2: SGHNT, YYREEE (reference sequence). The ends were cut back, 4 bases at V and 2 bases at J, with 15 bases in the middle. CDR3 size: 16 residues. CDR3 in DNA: TGTGCCAGCAGCCCCCTGTTACTAGAAAACACCGGGGAGCTGTTTTTT. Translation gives CASSPLLLENTGELFF. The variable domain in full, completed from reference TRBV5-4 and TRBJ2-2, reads ETGVTQSPTHLIKTRGQQVTLRCSSQSGHNTVSWYQQALGQGPQFIFQYYREEENGRGNFPPRFSGLQFPNYSSELNVNALELDDSALYLCASSPLLLENTGELFFGEGSRLTVL.

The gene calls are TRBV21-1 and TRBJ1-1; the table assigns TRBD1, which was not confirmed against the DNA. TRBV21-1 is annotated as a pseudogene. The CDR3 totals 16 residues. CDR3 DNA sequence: TGTGCCAGCAGCAAAGGGACAGATGAGATGAACACTGAAGCTTTCTTT. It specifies CASSKGTDEMNTEAFF.

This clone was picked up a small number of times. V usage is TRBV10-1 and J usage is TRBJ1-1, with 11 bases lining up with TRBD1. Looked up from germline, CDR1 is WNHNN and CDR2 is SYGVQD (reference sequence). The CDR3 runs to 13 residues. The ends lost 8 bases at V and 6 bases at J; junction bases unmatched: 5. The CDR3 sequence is CASAGQGAAEAFF. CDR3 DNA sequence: TGCGCCAGCGCCGGACAGGGGGCCGCTGAAGCTTTCTTT.

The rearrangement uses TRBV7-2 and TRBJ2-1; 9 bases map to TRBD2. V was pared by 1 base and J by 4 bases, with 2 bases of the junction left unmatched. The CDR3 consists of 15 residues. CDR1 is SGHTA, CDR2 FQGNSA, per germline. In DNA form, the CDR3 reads TGTGCCAGCAGCTTAGAGCGGGGGGCGTACAATGAGCAGTTCTTC. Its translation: CASSLERGAYNEQFF.

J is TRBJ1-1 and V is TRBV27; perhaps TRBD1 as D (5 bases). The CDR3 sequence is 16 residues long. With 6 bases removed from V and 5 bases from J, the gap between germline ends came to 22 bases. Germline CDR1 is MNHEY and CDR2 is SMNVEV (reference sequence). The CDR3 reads CASRLSGGIGGTEAFF. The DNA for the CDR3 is TGTGCCAGCAGGCTATCGGGGGGGATCGGGGGGACTGAAGCTTTCTTT.

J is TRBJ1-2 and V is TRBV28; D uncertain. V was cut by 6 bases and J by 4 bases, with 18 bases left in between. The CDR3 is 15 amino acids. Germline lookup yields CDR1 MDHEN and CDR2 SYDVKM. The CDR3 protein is CASSTGPAVAYGYTF. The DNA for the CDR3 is TGTGCCAGCAGCACCGGCCCGGCGGTAGCCTATGGCTACACCTTC.

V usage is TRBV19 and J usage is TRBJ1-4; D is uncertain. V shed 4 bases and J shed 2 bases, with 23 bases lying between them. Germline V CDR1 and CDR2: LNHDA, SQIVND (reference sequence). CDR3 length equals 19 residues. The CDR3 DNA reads TGTGCCAGTAGTACCCCGTTTGGTGAAGGGCGGGTTACTAATGAAAAACTGTTTTTT. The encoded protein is CASSTPFGEGRVTNEKLFF. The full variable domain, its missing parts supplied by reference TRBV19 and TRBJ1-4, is DGGITQSPKYLFRKEGQNVTLSCEQNLNHDAMYWYRQDPGQGLRLIYYSQIVNDFQKGDIAEGYSVSREKKESFPLTVTSAQKNPTAFYLCASSTPFGEGRVTNEKLFFGSGTQLSVL.

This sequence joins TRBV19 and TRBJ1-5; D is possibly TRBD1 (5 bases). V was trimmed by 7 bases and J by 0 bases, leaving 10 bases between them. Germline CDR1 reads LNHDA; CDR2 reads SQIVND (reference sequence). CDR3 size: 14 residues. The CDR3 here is CASTRGNSNQPQHF. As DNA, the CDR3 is TGTGCCAGTACCCGGGGGAATAGCAATCAGCCCCAGCATTTT.

The CDR3 DNA reads TGTGCCAGCAGCTGGGGGGTTTCGAACACTGAAGCTTTCTTT. It codes for CASSWGVSNTEAFF. The chain uses TRBV7-2 and TRBJ1-1; weak D call: TRBD1 (5 bases). The CDR3 spans 14 residues. Germline loops: CDR1 SGHTA, CDR2 FQGNSA. The ends were cut back, 4 bases at V and 1 base at J, with 10 bases in the middle.

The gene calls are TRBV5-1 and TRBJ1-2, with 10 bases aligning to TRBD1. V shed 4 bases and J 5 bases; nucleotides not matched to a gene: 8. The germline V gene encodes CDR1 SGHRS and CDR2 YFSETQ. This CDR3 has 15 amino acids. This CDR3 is CASSPDRGLGYGYTF. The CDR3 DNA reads TGCGCCAGCAGCCCCGACAGGGGGCTAGGGTATGGCTACACCTTC.

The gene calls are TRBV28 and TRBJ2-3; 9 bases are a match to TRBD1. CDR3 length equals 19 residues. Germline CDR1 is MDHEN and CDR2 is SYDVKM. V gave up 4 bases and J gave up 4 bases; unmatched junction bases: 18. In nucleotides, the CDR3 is TGTGCCAGCAGTTCCCCAGGACAGGGGTTTGTCCTGAGGGCAGATACGCAGTATTTT. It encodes CASSSPGQGFVLRADTQYF. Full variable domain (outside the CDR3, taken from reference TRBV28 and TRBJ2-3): DVKVTQSSRYLVKRTGEKVFLECVQDMDHENMFWYRQDPGLGLRLIYFSYDVKMKEKGDIPEGYSVSREKKERFSLILESASTNQTSMYLCASSSPGQGFVLRADTQYFGPGTRLTVL.

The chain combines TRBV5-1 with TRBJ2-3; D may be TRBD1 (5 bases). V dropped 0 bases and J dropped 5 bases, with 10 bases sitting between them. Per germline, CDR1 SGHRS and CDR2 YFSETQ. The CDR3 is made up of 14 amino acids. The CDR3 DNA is TGCGCCAGCAGCTTGGCCCAGGGTCAAGATACGCAGTATTTT. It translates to CASSLAQGQDTQYF.

The CDR3 region is CASGRDSNSQETQYF. As DNA, the CDR3 is TGTGCCAGCGGCCGGGACAGTAACAGCCAAGAGACCCAGTACTTC. The chain combines TRBV6-6 with TRBJ2-5; 7 nucleotides match TRBD1. The length of the CDR3 is 15 residues. J was trimmed by 1 base and V by 8 bases; bases with no gene match: 10. Germline V lookup: CDR1 MNHNY, CDR2 SVGAGI (reference sequence).

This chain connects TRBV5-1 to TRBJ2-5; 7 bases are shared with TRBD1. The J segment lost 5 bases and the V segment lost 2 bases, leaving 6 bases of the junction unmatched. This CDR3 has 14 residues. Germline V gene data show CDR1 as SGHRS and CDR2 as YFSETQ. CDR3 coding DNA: TGCGCCAGCAGCTTAGGCCACAGGGGTGAGACCCAGTACTTC. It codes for CASSLGHRGETQYF.

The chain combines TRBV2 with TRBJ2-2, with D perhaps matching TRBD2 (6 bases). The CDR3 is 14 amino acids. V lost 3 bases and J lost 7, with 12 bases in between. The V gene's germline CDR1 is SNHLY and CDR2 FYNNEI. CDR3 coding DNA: TGTGCCAGCAGTGAGGCGGGGAGAGGCGGGGAGCTGTTTTTT. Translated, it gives CASSEAGRGGELFF.

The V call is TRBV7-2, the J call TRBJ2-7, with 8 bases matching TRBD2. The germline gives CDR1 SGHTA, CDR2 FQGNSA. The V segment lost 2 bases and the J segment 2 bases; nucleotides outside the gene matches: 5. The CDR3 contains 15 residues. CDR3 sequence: CASSLKAGDTYEQYF. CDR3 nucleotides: TGTGCCAGCAGCTTAAAAGCGGGGGACACCTACGAGCAGTACTTC.

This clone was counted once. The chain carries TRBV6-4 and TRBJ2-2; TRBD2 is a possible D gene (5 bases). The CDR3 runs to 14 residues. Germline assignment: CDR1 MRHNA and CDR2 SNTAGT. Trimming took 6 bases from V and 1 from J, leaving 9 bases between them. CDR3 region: CASRGSENTGELFF. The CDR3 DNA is TGTGCCAGCAGGGGTAGCGAGAACACCGGGGAGCTGTTTTTT.

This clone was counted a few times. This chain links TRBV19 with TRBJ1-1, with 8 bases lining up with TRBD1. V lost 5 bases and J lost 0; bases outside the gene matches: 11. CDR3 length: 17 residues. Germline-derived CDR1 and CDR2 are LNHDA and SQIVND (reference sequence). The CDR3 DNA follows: TGTGCCAGTAGTCCAGGAGGGACAGGCCTCATGAACACTGAAGCTTTCTTT. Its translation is CASSPGGTGLMNTEAFF.

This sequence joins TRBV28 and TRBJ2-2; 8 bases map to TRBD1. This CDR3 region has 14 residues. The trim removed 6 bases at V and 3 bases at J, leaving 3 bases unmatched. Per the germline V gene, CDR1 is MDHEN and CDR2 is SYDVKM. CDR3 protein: CASRSDRDTGELFF. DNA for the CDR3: TGTGCCAGCAGATCGGACAGGGACACCGGGGAGCTGTTTTTT.